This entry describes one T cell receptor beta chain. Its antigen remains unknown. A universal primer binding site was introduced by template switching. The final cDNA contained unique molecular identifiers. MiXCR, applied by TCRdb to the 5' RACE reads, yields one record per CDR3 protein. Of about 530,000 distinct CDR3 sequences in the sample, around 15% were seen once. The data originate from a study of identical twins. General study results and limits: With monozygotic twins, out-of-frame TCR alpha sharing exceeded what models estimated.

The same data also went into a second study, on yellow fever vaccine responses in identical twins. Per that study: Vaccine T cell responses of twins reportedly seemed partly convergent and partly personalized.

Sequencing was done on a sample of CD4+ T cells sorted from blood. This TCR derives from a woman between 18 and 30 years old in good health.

Written as DNA, the CDR3 is TGTGCCAGCAGCCCTATGACAGCTCTTAATTCACCCCTCCACTTT. Translating it yields CASSPMTALNSPLHF. J is TRBJ1-6 and V is TRBV5-6, with D tentatively TRBD1 (5 bases). The germline gives CDR1 SGHDT, CDR2 YYEEEE. The CDR3 is made up of 15 amino acids. The V and J ends lost 4 bases and 6 bases respectively, with 14 bases between them. Supplemented by reference TRBV5-6 and TRBJ1-6, the full variable domain reads DAGVTQSPTHLIKTRGQQVTLRCSPKSGHDTVSWYQQALGQGPQFIFQYYEEEERQRGNFPDRFSGHQFPNYSSELNVNALLLGDSALYLCASSPMTALNSPLHFGNGTRLTVT.